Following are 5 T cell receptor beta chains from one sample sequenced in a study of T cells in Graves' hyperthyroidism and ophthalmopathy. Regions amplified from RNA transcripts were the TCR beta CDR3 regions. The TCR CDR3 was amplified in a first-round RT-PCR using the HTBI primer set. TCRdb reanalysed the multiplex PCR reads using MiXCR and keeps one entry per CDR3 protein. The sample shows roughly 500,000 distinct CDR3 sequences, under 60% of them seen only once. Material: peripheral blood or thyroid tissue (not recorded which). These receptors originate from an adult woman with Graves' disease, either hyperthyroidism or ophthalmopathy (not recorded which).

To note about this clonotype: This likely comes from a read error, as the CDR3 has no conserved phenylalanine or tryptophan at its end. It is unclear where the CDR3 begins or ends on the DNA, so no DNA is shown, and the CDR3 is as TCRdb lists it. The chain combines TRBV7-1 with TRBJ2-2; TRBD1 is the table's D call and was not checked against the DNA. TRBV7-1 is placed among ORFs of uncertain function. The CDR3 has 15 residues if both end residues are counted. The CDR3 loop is CASSSRDVEHRGAVV.

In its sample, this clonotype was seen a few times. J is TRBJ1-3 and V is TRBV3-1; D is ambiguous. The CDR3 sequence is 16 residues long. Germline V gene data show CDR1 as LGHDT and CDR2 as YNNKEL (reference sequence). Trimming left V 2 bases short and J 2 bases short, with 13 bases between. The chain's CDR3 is CASSQLIRPPGNTIYF. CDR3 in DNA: TGTGCCAGCAGCCAACTAATCAGACCTCCTGGAAACACCATATATTTT.

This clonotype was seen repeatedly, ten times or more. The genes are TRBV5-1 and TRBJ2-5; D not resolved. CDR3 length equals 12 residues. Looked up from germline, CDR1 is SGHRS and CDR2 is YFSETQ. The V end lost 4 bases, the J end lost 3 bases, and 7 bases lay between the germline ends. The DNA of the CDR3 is TGCGCCAGCAGCATGACGGAAGAGACCCAGTACTTC. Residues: CASSMTEETQYF.

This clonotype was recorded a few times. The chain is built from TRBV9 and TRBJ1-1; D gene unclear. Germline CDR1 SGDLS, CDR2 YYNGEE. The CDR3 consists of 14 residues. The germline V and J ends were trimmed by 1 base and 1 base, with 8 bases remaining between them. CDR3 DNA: TGTGCCAGCAGCGTATCATCAGGGAACACTGAAGCTTTCTTT. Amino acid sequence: CASSVSSGNTEAFF.

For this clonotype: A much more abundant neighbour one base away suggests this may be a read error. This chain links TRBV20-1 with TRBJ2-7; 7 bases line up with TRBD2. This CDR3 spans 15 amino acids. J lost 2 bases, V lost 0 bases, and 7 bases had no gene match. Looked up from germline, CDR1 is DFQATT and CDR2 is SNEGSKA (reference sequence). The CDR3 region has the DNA TGCAGTGCTAGAGATCATCAGCGGGGCCCCTACGAGCAGTACTTC. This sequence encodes CSARDHQRGPYEQYF.